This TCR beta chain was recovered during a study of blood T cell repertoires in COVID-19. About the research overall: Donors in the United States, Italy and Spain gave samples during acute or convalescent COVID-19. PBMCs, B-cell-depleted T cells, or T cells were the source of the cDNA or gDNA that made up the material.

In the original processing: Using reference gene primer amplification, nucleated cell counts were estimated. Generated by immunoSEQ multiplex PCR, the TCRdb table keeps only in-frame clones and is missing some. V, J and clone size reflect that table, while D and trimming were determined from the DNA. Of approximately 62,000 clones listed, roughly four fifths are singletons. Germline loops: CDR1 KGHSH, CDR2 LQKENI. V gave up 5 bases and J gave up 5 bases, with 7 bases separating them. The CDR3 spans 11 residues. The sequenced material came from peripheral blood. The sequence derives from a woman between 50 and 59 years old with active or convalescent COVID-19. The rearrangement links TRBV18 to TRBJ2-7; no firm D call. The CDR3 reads CASSADHEQYF. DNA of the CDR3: TGTGCCAGCTCAGCGGATCACGAGCAGTACTTC.